This T cell receptor beta chain was retrieved from a study of control samples from healthy donors and cancer patients. Generated by immunoSEQ multiplex PCR, the TCRdb table keeps only in-frame clones and is missing some. There are fewer than 200,000 clones in the sample; around 90% occur only once, and 1.3% to 1.5% lies in the top ten. V shed 8 bases, J shed 2 bases, and the junction held 10 bases outside the gene matches. Germline V lookup: CDR1 LGHNA, CDR2 YNFKEQ. The CDR3 has 16 residues. Sequencing was carried out using blood. The clonotype comes from a man aged 25 to 40 in good health. The chain links TRBV4-2 to TRBJ1-4; 8 bases line up with TRBD1. CDR3: CASSGTGGGTNEKLFF. Here the CDR3 DNA reads TGTGCCAGCTCCGGGACAGGCGGGGGGACTAATGAAAAACTGTTTTTT.